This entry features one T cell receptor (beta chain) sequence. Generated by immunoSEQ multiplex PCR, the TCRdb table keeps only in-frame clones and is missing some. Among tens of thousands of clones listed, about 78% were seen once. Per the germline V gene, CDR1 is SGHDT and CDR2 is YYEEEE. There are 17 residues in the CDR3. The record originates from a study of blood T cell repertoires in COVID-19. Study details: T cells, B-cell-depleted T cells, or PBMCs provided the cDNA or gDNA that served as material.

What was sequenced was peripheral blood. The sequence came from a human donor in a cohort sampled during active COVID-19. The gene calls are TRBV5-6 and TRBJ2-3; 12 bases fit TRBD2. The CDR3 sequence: CAAAGSPSGRGTDTQYF. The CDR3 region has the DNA TGTGCAGCAGCTGGGAGCCCTAGCGGGAGGGGGACAGATACGCAGTATTTT.